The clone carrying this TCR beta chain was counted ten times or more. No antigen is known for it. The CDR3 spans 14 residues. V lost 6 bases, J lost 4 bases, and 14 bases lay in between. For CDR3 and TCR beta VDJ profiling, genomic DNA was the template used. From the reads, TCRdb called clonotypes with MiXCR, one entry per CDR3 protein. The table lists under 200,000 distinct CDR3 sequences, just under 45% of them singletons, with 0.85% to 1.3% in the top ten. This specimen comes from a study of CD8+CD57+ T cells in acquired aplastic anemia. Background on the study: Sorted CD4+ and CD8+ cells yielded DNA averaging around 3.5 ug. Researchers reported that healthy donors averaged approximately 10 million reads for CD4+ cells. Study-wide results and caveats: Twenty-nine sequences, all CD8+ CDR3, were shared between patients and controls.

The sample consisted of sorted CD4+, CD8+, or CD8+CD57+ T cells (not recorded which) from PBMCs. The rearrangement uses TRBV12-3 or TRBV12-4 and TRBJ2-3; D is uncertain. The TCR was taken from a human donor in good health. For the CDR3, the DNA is TGTGCCAGCAGACCGGACGACCTTTCAGATACGCAGTATTTT. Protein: CASRPDDLSDTQYF.